The 14 T cell receptor beta chains below come from one sample, sequenced in a study of PD-1 blockade in classical Hodgkin lymphoma. The sample's time point: cycle 4 day 1 (C4D1), after 6 weeks of nivolumab. In every patient, relapse followed autologous stem cell transplantation, while exposure to brentuximab vedotin differed. The table came from immunoSEQ multiplex PCR; TCRdb's copy has only in-frame clones and leaves some out. The profile shows some 96,000 clones, 85% to 95% of them singletons. This specimen consisted of peripheral blood mononuclear cells (PBMCs), obtained before the fourth cycle of nivolumab. These receptors were obtained from a human donor with classical Hodgkin lymphoma.

The chain employs TRBV18 and TRBJ2-3, with a weak D call TRBD2 (5 bases). The CDR3 loop spans 20 amino acids. Trimming removed 2 bases from V and 2 bases from J, with 26 bases in between. Per germline, CDR1 KGHSH and CDR2 LQKENI. Here the CDR3 DNA reads TGTGCCAGCTCACCAAAGCCCAAGAACCTTGTATCTAGCACCACAGATACGCAGTATTTT. Amino acids: CASSPKPKNLVSSTTDTQYF. Drawing the rest from reference TRBV18 and TRBJ2-3, the complete variable domain is NAGVMQNPRHLVRRRGQEARLRCSPMKGHSHVYWYRQLPEEGLKFMVYLQKENIIDESGMPKERFSAEFPKEGPSILRIQQVVRGDSAAYFCASSPKPKNLVSSTTDTQYFGPGTRLTVL.

On this clone itself: The same CDR3 also results from other DNA sequences found in this sample. The genes are TRBV6-6 and TRBJ2-7; D not resolved. CDR1 MNHNY and CDR2 SVGAGI come from the germline V gene (reference sequence). This CDR3 spans 11 amino acids. Trimming cost V 5 bases and J 6 bases, with 8 bases left between them. The CDR3: CASSIGIEQYF. Here the CDR3 DNA reads TGTGCCAGCAGTATTGGGATCGAGCAGTACTTC.

This clone was picked up one time. The genes are TRBV25-1 and TRBJ2-5; TRBD1 is a possible D gene (6 bases). V shed 1 base and J shed 1 base, with 10 bases lying between them. The CDR3 length is 15 residues. Germline CDR1 MGHDK, CDR2 SYGVNS. CDR3 sequence reads: CASSEFRGLQETQYF. In nucleotides, the CDR3 is TGTGCCAGCAGTGAATTCAGGGGCCTCCAAGAGACCCAGTACTTC.

The chain employs TRBV30 and TRBJ1-2, with TRBD1 matching 7 bases. V lost 2 bases and J lost 4; bases outside the gene matches: 4. The CDR3 loop spans 13 amino acids. The V gene's germline CDR1 is GTSNPN and CDR2 SVGIG (reference sequence). The CDR3 region has the DNA TGTGCCTGGAGTCCGGACAGGATCTATGGCTACACCTTC. Translated, it gives CAWSPDRIYGYTF.

V gene TRBV2 combines with J gene TRBJ2-3, with TRBD1 as a possible D gene (6 bases). CDR1 and CDR2 from the germline V gene are SNHLY and FYNNEI. With 6 bases removed from V and 2 bases from J, the gap between germline ends came to 12 bases. The CDR3 has 14 residues. The CDR3 reads CASRWDTSTDTQYF. CDR3 in DNA: TGTGCCAGCAGGTGGGACACCTCCACAGATACGCAGTATTTT.

This sequence joins TRBV27 and TRBJ2-1; D gene ambiguous. The CDR3 extends over 12 amino acids. V was clipped by 4 bases and J by 8 bases, with 9 bases between them. Germline values: CDR1 MNHEY, CDR2 SMNVEV (reference sequence). CDR3 nucleotide sequence: TGTGCCAGCAGTTCCTTTTCGGATGAGCAGTTCTTC. It is translated as CASSSFSDEQFF.

The chain combines TRBV20-1 with TRBJ2-7, with D uncertain. The CDR3 has 11 residues. The V end was cut by 7 bases, the J end by 3 bases, with 10 bases between. The V gene's germline CDR1 is DFQATT and CDR2 SNEGSKA (reference sequence). Here the CDR3 DNA reads TGCAGTGTCCCAACCGTCTACGAGCAGTACTTC. Translating gives CSVPTVYEQYF.

CDR3: CASSPPGGRSDIDEQFF. CDR3 sequence (DNA): TGTGCCAGTAGTCCTCCGGGCGGGAGGTCGGATATAGATGAGCAGTTCTTC. The genes are TRBV19 and TRBJ2-1; 8 positions match TRBD2. V was pared by 5 bases and J by 8 bases, with 17 bases of the junction left unmatched. CDR1 LNHDA and CDR2 SQIVND come from the germline V gene (reference sequence). There are 17 residues in the CDR3.

This sequence joins TRBV28 and TRBJ2-1; 7 bases agree with TRBD2. Per the germline V gene, CDR1 is MDHEN and CDR2 is SYDVKM. V lost 3 bases, J lost 7 bases, and 3 bases stayed unmatched. CDR3 size: 13 residues. In nucleotides, the CDR3 is TGTGCCAGCAGTTTGGCGGGGGAAAATGAGCAGTTCTTC. Translation: CASSLAGENEQFF.

V is TRBV4-2 and J is TRBJ2-3; tentative D call: TRBD2 (6 bases). The CDR3 consists of 18 residues. Trimming removed 4 bases at V and 1 base at J, with 21 bases between. Germline CDR1 LGHNA, CDR2 YNFKEQ. The CDR3 here is CASSLAHITWGGTDTQYF. CDR3 sequence (DNA): TGTGCCAGCAGCCTCGCGCACATAACGTGGGGGGGCACAGATACGCAGTATTTT.

The chain links TRBV29-1 to TRBJ2-7, with TRBD1 identical over 7 bases. The CDR3 is 12 residues long. V lost 6 bases, J lost 0 bases, and 2 bases stayed unmatched. Germline V gene lookup returns CDR1 SQVTM and CDR2 ANQGSEA. The CDR3 loop is CSVGQNSYEQYF. The CDR3 DNA sequence: TGCAGCGTGGGACAGAACTCCTACGAGCAGTACTTC.

The chain has TRBV6-1 and TRBJ2-2, with D tentatively TRBD1 (6 bases). From germline, CDR1 is MNHNS and CDR2 SASEGT. This CDR3 comprises 14 residues. V was shortened by 4 bases and J by 7 bases, with 13 bases between the two germline ends. CDR3 in DNA: TGTGCCAGCAGTGGGCGAACAGGGCTCGGGGAGCTGTTTTTT. Its protein product is CASSGRTGLGELFF.

J is TRBJ1-2 and V is TRBV6-5; D remains ambiguous. The ends were cut back, 2 bases at V and 7 bases at J, with 8 bases in the middle. The CDR3 covers 12 residues. Per germline, CDR1 MNHEY and CDR2 SVGAGI. The CDR3 loop reads CASSYDGLGYTF. The DNA for the CDR3 is TGTGCCAGCAGTTACGATGGCCTTGGCTACACCTTC.

The chain recombines TRBV4-1 with TRBJ2-2, with TRBD1 as a possible D gene (6 bases). Germline lookup yields CDR1 MGHRA and CDR2 YSYEKL. This CDR3 is 17 amino acids long. The V end lost 1 base, the J end lost 0 bases, and 12 bases lay between the germline ends. CDR3: CASSQVLGQANTGELFF. CDR3 DNA sequence: TGCGCCAGCAGCCAAGTGCTGGGACAAGCGAACACCGGGGAGCTGTTTTTT.